This entry features one T cell receptor beta chain sequence. Antigen specificity is unknown. The data originate from a study of blood T cells in healthy people across ages. Study outcomes and limitations: Researchers report that TCR beta diversity correlated strongly with naive T cell percentage. Per-million-T-cell TCR beta diversity fell roughly linearly with age.

PCR was performed a second time for 7 to 11 cycles using a sample-barcoded 5' primer and a J-beta primer mix. A single record per CDR3 protein comes from TCRdb applying MiXCR to the 5' RACE reads. The sample carries hundreds of thousands of distinct CDR3 sequences, over 40% recorded once. Source material: blood. This sequence was found in an elderly man in good health.

CDR3 in amino acids: CSATFSYEQYF. The CDR3, as DNA: TGCAGTGCTACGTTTTCCTACGAGCAGTACTTC. V and J are TRBV20-1 and TRBJ2-7; no definite D call. V shed 4 bases and J shed 1 base, with 5 bases lying between them. The germline V gene encodes CDR1 DFQATT and CDR2 SNEGSKA (reference sequence). The CDR3 totals 11 residues.